This T cell receptor beta chain derives from a study of shared clonotypes between healthy human individuals. Findings and limits, study-wide: Of the naive CD4 clonotypes, roughly 5% were shared across several donors. Sampling included only blood; tissue repertoires likely differ.

CDR1 and CDR2 (germline): MNHEY, SMNVEV (reference sequence). The V and J ends lost 5 bases and 3 bases, in that order; junction bases with no gene match: 10. The CDR3 runs to 16 residues. Profiled with immunoSEQ multiplex PCR; TCRdb holds only in-frame clones, not every one. This sample has 450,000 to 700,000 clones, with around 95% found just once. Note on this clone: The antigen is not known.

CD45RO-negative, CCR7-selected cells formed the naive CD8 fraction, which excluded terminally differentiated effector memory CD45RA+ cells. The sequence was collected from a woman under 40 in good health. Sequenced material: naive CD8+ T cells sorted from blood. J is TRBJ2-1 and V is TRBV27, with TRBD2 identical over 7 bases. CDR3 sequence (DNA): TGTGCCAGCAGTCCCACCTCGGGACTAATCTACAATGAGCAGTTCTTC. This encodes CASSPTSGLIYNEQFF.